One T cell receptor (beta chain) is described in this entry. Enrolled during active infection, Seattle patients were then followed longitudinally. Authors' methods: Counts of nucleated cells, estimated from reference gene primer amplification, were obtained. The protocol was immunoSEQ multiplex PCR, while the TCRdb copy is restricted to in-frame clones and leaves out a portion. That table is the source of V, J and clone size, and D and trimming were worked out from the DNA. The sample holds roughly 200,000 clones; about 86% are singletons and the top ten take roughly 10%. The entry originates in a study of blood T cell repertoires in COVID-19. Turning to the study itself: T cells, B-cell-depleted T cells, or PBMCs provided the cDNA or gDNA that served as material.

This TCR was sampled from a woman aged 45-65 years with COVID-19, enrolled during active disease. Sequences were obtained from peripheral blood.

The CDR3 DNA follows: TGCAGCGCCGGGACACCGAACACCGGGGAGCTGTTTTTT. This translates into CSAGTPNTGELFF. The gene calls are TRBV29-1 and TRBJ2-2, with D possibly TRBD1 on 6 matching bases. V was trimmed by 7 bases and J by 0 bases, leaving 9 bases between them. Germline V gene data show CDR1 as SQVTM and CDR2 as ANQGSEA. The length of the CDR3 is 13 residues.